These 12 T cell receptor beta chains came from one sample sequenced in a study of cytomegalovirus exposure and HLA in healthy donors. This PCR relied on a set of 60 Vbeta primers and 13 Jbeta primers. Clones were read by immunoSEQ multiplex PCR, and TCRdb kept only the in-frame ones, dropping some. Of under 200,000 clones listed, approximately 80% are singletons. Source material: PBMCs. Receptor source: a male donor in good health and CMV-seropositive.

The chain carries TRBV7-2 and TRBJ2-7; a weak D match, TRBD1 (5 bases). The V gene lost 0 bases and the J gene lost 7 bases, with 16 bases spanning the gap. There are 15 residues in the CDR3. Germline assignment: CDR1 SGHTA and CDR2 FQGNSA. The CDR3 protein is CASSLAAGWGREQYF. CDR3 nucleotide sequence: TGTGCCAGCAGCTTAGCCGCAGGGTGGGGCCGAGAGCAGTACTTC.

This chain connects TRBV6-6 to TRBJ2-5, with unresolved D. This CDR3 is built from 14 residues. The V gene lost 0 bases and the J gene lost 2 bases, with 7 bases spanning the gap. Germline CDR1 and CDR2: MNHNY and SVGAGI (reference sequence). The CDR3 sequence is CASSYSALQETQYF. CDR3 coding DNA: TGTGCCAGCAGTTACTCGGCCTTACAAGAGACCCAGTACTTC.

Only one count was recorded for this clone. This chain joins TRBV7-2 and TRBJ2-5; no definite D call. In germline, CDR1 is SGHTA, CDR2 FQGNSA. The V end lost 3 bases, the J end lost 5 bases, and 16 bases lay between the germline ends. The CDR3 is 15 amino acids. The CDR3 reads CASSFYPSEIETQYF. The CDR3 bases are TGTGCCAGCAGCTTTTACCCCTCTGAGATCGAGACCCAGTACTTC.

This clone came up once. This rearrangement joins TRBV28 to TRBJ1-5; weak D call: TRBD1 (5 bases). With 2 bases removed from V and 6 bases from J, the gap between germline ends came to 14 bases. CDR1 MDHEN and CDR2 SYDVKM come from the germline V gene. The CDR3 loop spans 15 amino acids. CDR3 bases: TGTGCCAGCAGTTTAGAAGTCAGGGCCCCTCAGCCCCAGCATTTT. It encodes CASSLEVRAPQPQHF.

The chain couples TRBV9 to TRBJ1-5; perhaps TRBD1 as D (5 bases). The length of the CDR3 is 15 residues. Trimming pared 0 bases from V and 1 base from J, leaving 8 bases between. From germline, CDR1 is SGDLS and CDR2 YYNGEE. CDR3 region: CASSVGGQSNQPQHF. CDR3 in DNA: TGTGCCAGCAGCGTAGGAGGACAAAGCAATCAGCCCCAGCATTTT.

This chain joins TRBV7-9 and TRBJ2-1; D possibly corresponds to TRBD2 (5 bases). The CDR3 covers 13 residues. Trimming removed 5 bases at V and 0 bases at J, with 5 bases between. The V gene's germline CDR1 is SEHNR and CDR2 FQNEAQ (reference sequence). The CDR3 nucleotides are TGTGCCAGCAGCGGGAGCTCCTACAATGAGCAGTTCTTC. Translation gives CASSGSSYNEQFF.

This clone was seen only once. The gene calls are TRBV9 and TRBJ2-1; 7 nucleotides match TRBD1. CDR3 length equals 14 residues. CDR1 is SGDLS, CDR2 YYNGEE, per germline. V shed 2 bases, J shed 7 bases, and the junction held 6 bases outside the gene matches. In nucleotides, the CDR3 is TGTGCCAGCAGCGTTACAGGGGATCGGAATGAGCAGTTCTTC. Translation: CASSVTGDRNEQFF.

The V call is TRBV7-9, the J call TRBJ1-2; TRBD1 agrees at 7 bases. Germline V CDR1 and CDR2: SEHNR, FQNEAQ (reference sequence). The V gene end was trimmed by 5 bases and the J gene end by 6 bases; junction bases not matched to a gene: 6. CDR3 length equals 13 residues. As DNA, the CDR3 is TGTGCCAGCAGCCGCCGGGACAGCAATGGCTACACCTTC. Translated, it gives CASSRRDSNGYTF.

The count of this clone is one. The V call is TRBV2, the J call TRBJ2-7; TRBD1 aligns across 9 bases. CDR1 is SNHLY, CDR2 FYNNEI, per germline. The V segment lost 5 bases and the J segment 6 bases; nucleotides outside the gene matches: 2. The CDR3 covers 12 residues. CDR3 in amino acids: CASSRTGAEQYF. CDR3 nucleotides: TGTGCCAGCAGTAGGACAGGGGCCGAGCAGTACTTC. Based on the CDR3 plus reference TRBV2 and TRBJ2-7, the full variable domain is EPEVTQTPSHQVTQMGQEVILRCVPISNHLYFYWYRQILGQKVEFLVSFYNNEISEKSEIFDDQFSVERPDGSNFTLKIRSTKLEDSAMYFCASSRTGAEQYFGPGTRLTVT.

This clone was recorded only once. This sequence joins TRBV6-1 and TRBJ2-7; D ambiguous. The V and J ends lost 1 base and 6 bases respectively, with 13 bases between them. Germline V gives CDR1 MNHNS, CDR2 SASEGT. This CDR3 is 14 amino acids long. The CDR3 bases are TGTGCCAGCAGTGAAGTTCTAGGTAAAGGCGAGCAGTACTTC. Translation gives CASSEVLGKGEQYF.

The chain is built from TRBV11-2 and TRBJ2-3; perhaps TRBD1 as D (6 bases). Germline values: CDR1 SGHAT, CDR2 FQNNGV. This CDR3 spans 16 amino acids. The V gene lost 5 bases and the J gene lost 5 bases, with 20 bases spanning the gap. In DNA, the CDR3 is TGTGCCAGCAGCCAACACAGGGCGCAGGTTGGAGATACGCAGTATTTT. It codes for CASSQHRAQVGDTQYF.

The V call is TRBV5-1, the J call TRBJ2-1; a possible D gene is TRBD2 (6 bases). Germline-derived CDR1 and CDR2 are SGHRS and YFSETQ. The length of the CDR3 is 14 residues. Deletions cut 0 bases from V and 4 bases from J, with 8 bases between. CDR3 nucleotides: TGCGCCAGCAGCTTGGACGCGGGGTACAATGAGCAGTTCTTC. Protein: CASSLDAGYNEQFF.